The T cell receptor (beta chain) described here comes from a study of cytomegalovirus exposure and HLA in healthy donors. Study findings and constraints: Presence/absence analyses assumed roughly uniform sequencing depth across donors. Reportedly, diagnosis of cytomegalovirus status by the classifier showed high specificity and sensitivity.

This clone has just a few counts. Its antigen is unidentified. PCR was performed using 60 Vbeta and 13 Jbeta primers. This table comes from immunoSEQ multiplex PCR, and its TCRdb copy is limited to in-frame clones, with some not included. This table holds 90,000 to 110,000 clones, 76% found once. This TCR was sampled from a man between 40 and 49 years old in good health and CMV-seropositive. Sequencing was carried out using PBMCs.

In DNA, the CDR3 is TGTGCCTGGAGCGCCGAACTAGCGGGAGTTCTGCCAGATACGCAGTATTTT. Amino acid sequence: CAWSAELAGVLPDTQYF. V gene TRBV30 combines with J gene TRBJ2-3; TRBD2 agrees at 11 bases. The CDR3 spans 17 residues. The trim removed 3 bases at V and 4 bases at J, leaving 12 bases unmatched. Germline-derived CDR1 and CDR2 are GTSNPN and SVGIG (reference sequence).